This is a list of T cell receptor beta chains from one sample in a study of siplizumab effects on memory and regulatory T cells. Their cognate antigens are unknown. TCRdb keeps only in-frame clones here, not all; method: immunoSEQ multiplex PCR. The sample holds about 9,600 clones, 35% to 55% seen once. The sequenced sample consisted of CFSE-low (dividing) CD4+ T cells sorted from an allogeneic mixed lymphocyte reaction. The receptor source for this set is a human donor in good health; the cells came from an allogeneic mixed lymphocyte reaction. CDR3s leave out the opening cysteine and the closing phenylalanine or tryptophan. Each record gives: J gene, V gene, CDR3 protein.

J gene: TRBJ2-2
V gene: TRBV19
CDR3 protein: ATRPRVAGELF

J gene: TRBJ1-2
V gene: TRBV7-9
CDR3 protein: ASSLQVSGYT

J gene: TRBJ2-7
V gene: TRBV4-1
CDR3 protein: ASSQFGGAAYEQY

J gene: TRBJ2-1
V gene: TRBV4-3
CDR3 protein: ASSQVNEQF

J gene: TRBJ1-1
V gene: TRBV5-1
CDR3 protein: ASSRDGGKEAF

J gene: TRBJ1-1
V gene: TRBV18
CDR3 protein: ASSPFISTGTEAF

J gene: TRBJ2-7
V gene: TRBV16
CDR3 protein: ASSQSNPGVHEQY

J gene: TRBJ2-7
V gene: TRBV6-5
CDR3 protein: ASSFRLADSYEQY

J gene: TRBJ2-5
V gene: TRBV7-9
CDR3 protein: ASSLTSGKETQY

J gene: TRBJ2-6
V gene: TRBV6-1
CDR3 protein: ASSEGGAGANVLT

J gene: TRBJ2-1
V gene: TRBV9
CDR3 protein: ASSVEGGKQF

J gene: TRBJ1-6
V gene: TRBV19
CDR3 protein: ASSWPSSPLH

J gene: TRBJ1-6
V gene: TRBV4-1
CDR3 protein: ASSQPERVKLGSPLH

J gene: TRBJ2-1
V gene: TRBV11-2
CDR3 protein: ASSRGLAGYNEQF

J gene: TRBJ1-3
V gene: TRBV30
CDR3 protein: AWSVRGGSGNTIY

J gene: TRBJ1-4
V gene: TRBV6-1
CDR3 protein: ASSEPTGTAGATNEKLF

J gene: TRBJ2-5
V gene: TRBV28
CDR3 protein: ASSKDRGYPETQY

J gene: TRBJ1-1
V gene: TRBV6-1
CDR3 protein: ASSFYGGANTEAF

J gene: TRBJ2-2
V gene: TRBV7-3
CDR3 protein: ASSSYTGELF

J gene: TRBJ2-5
V gene: TRBV28
CDR3 protein: ASSPAGRGGVQETQY

J gene: TRBJ2-2
V gene: TRBV18
CDR3 protein: ASSGTANTGELF

J gene: TRBJ2-7
V gene: TRBV5-1
CDR3 protein: ASSSLAGGPYEQY

J gene: TRBJ1-4
V gene: TRBV28
CDR3 protein: ASRGSGGYRKLF

J gene: TRBJ2-3
V gene: TRBV28
CDR3 protein: ASSPPLGSDTQY

J gene: TRBJ2-1
V gene: TRBV7-9
CDR3 protein: ASSTGGPYYNEQF

J gene: TRBJ1-5
V gene: TRBV5-8
CDR3 protein: ASSLSGRHQPQH

J gene: TRBJ1-5
V gene: TRBV4-2
CDR3 protein: ASSQQRGFNQPQH

J gene: TRBJ2-7
V gene: TRBV27
CDR3 protein: ASSSNRAYEQY

J gene: TRBJ2-3
V gene: TRBV30
CDR3 protein: AWSVRNTDTQY

J gene: TRBJ2-7
V gene: TRBV28
CDR3 protein: ASRLSGLAGVEQY

J gene: TRBJ1-1
V gene: TRBV5-1
CDR3 protein: ASSLGWPRNTEAF

J gene: TRBJ2-2
V gene: TRBV28
CDR3 protein: ARRSAGELF

J gene: TRBJ2-1
V gene: TRBV5-4
CDR3 protein: ASSPSSYNEQF

J gene: TRBJ1-3
V gene: TRBV6-1
CDR3 protein: ASSQDGRNTIY

J gene: TRBJ1-5
V gene: TRBV5-4
CDR3 protein: ASSRTLGEPQH

J gene: TRBJ1-6
V gene: TRBV7-9
CDR3 protein: ASSGQDSSPLH

J gene: TRBJ2-7
V gene: TRBV7-2
CDR3 protein: ATPQTYEQY

J gene: TRBJ2-1
V gene: TRBV6-5
CDR3 protein: ASSRSGRFYNEQF

J gene: TRBJ2-7
V gene: TRBV9
CDR3 protein: ASSVGISLSYEQY

J gene: TRBJ1-1
V gene: TRBV19
CDR3 protein: ASSIGGTKTTEAF

J gene: TRBJ2-5
V gene: TRBV5-8
CDR3 protein: ASGGLAGTQY